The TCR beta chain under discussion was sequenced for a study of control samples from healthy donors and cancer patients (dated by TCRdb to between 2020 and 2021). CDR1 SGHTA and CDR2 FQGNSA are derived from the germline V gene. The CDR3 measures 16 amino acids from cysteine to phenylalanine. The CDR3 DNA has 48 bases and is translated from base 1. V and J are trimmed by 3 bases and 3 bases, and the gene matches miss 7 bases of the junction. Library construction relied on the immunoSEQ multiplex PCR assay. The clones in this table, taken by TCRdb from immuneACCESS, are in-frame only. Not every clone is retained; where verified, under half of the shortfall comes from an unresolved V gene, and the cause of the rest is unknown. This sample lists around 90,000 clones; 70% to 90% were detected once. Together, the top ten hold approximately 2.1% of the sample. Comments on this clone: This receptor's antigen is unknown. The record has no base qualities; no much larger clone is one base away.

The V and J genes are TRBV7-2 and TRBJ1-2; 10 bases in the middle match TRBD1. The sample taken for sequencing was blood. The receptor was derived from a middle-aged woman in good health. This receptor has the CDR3 CASSFLGQGDDYGYTF. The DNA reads TGTGCCAGCAGCTTTCTCGGACAGGGGGATGACTATGGCTACACCTTC.